These 28 T cell receptor beta chains came from one sample sequenced in a study of metastatic and nonmetastatic thyroid tumors. Patients had received no treatment of any kind before thyroid surgery. TCRdb re-called clones from the PCR reads using MiXCR. The sample lists approximately 6,400 clones; over 2.5% were seen once. Sequenced: tumor tissue. All receptors derive from a female donor with papillary thyroid cancer or a benign thyroid nodule (not recorded which). Some clones in this sample may be carry-over from other donors' samples.

This clone appeared many times. The rearrangement links TRBV29-1 to TRBJ2-1; D possibly corresponds to TRBD2 (5 bases). Trimming left V 6 bases short and J 5 bases short, with 14 bases between. Germline V gives CDR1 SQVTM, CDR2 ANQGSEA. The CDR3 is 13 amino acids. CDR3 DNA: TGCAGCGTAGCCGGGATAGGAAACAATGAGCAGTTCTTC. Encoded protein: CSVAGIGNNEQFF.

This clone was found many times. This CDR3 is missing its conserved last phenylalanine or tryptophan, likely due to a read error. The CDR3 reads CASRAGTAPYNEQFV. For the CDR3, the DNA is TGTGCCAGCAGGGCGGGGACAGCCCCCTACAATGAGCAGTTCGTC. The chain links TRBV11-3 to TRBJ2-1; D is possibly TRBD1 (7 bases). The germline V and J ends were trimmed by 6 bases and 2 bases, with 14 bases remaining between them. Per germline, CDR1 SGHNT and CDR2 YENEEA. This CDR3 is built from 15 residues.

This clone is medium-sized by share. The rearrangement joins TRBV6-5 to TRBJ2-1, with D perhaps being TRBD1 or TRBD2 (5 bases each). This CDR3 spans 17 amino acids. Trimming stripped 0 bases from V and 6 bases from J, with 18 bases between. CDR1 is MNHEY and CDR2 is SVGAGI in the germline V gene. The CDR3 protein is CASSYSVAGSIGNEQFF. CDR3 DNA sequence: TGTGCCAGCAGTTACTCGGTGGCAGGGAGTATTGGCAATGAGCAGTTCTTC.

The table lists this clone with many counts. J is TRBJ1-5 and V is TRBV20-1, with D possibly TRBD1 on 5 matching bases. The CDR3 covers 15 residues. Germline CDR1 is DFQATT and CDR2 is SNEGSKA (reference sequence). Deletions cut 6 bases from V and 5 bases from J, with 20 bases between. The CDR3 nucleotides are TGCAGTGCCAGGACATCCGGCCCCGTGGATCAGCCCCAGCATTTT. Residues: CSARTSGPVDQPQHF.

The table lists this clone with many counts. The rearrangement joins TRBV24-1 to TRBJ2-1; D not resolved. Germline V lookup: CDR1 KGHDR, CDR2 SFDVKD. The CDR3 spans 11 residues. V gave up 5 bases and J gave up 6 bases, with 4 bases separating them. The CDR3 sequence is CATSASNEQFF. For the CDR3, the DNA is TGTGCCACCAGTGCCTCCAATGAGCAGTTCTTC.

This clone ranks as medium-sized (0.01 to 0.1%). The chain uses TRBV20-1 and TRBJ2-7; TRBD2 aligns across 13 bases. Germline V gene data show CDR1 as DFQATT and CDR2 as SNEGSKA (reference sequence). Germline trimming cut 6 bases from V and 4 bases from J; bases unmatched to any gene: 15. The CDR3 runs 17 residues. The CDR3 spells CSATSSTSGRANYEQYF. CDR3 nucleotides: TGCAGTGCAACCTCCTCCACTAGCGGGAGGGCCAATTACGAGCAGTACTTC.

This clone ranks as medium-sized. This sequence joins TRBV6-6 and TRBJ2-7; D is uncertain. V shed 2 bases and J shed 0 bases, with 11 bases lying between them. Germline CDR1 reads MNHNY; CDR2 reads SVGAGI (reference sequence). The CDR3 loop spans 15 amino acids. CDR3 sequence: CASSYIPLSSYEQYF. DNA of the CDR3: TGTGCCAGCAGTTACATCCCCCTAAGCTCCTACGAGCAGTACTTC.

In its sample, this clone was seen many times. The chain joins TRBV5-1 to TRBJ2-2; the match to TRBD2 covers 8 bases. The germline V gene encodes CDR1 SGHRS and CDR2 YFSETQ. The CDR3 loop spans 14 amino acids. V shed 4 bases and J 5 bases; nucleotides not matched to a gene: 4. The CDR3 sequence is CASSPGRETGELFF. As DNA, the CDR3 is TGCGCCAGCAGCCCCGGGAGGGAAACCGGGGAGCTGTTTTTT.

This clone was seen only a few times. This could be a read error, since a much larger clone is one nucleotide away. The chain is built from TRBV18 and TRBJ1-6; D might be TRBD1 (6 bases). Germline V gives CDR1 KGHSH, CDR2 LQKENI. CDR3 length: 13 amino acids. CDR3 nucleotides: TGTACCAGCTCACCACCAACAGGGTTTCCCCTCCACTTT. Its translation is CTSSPPTGFPLHF.

At least ten counts were recorded for this clone. The chain employs TRBV5-1 and TRBJ1-3; no clear D gene. This CDR3 spans 14 amino acids. V gave up 0 bases and J gave up 0 bases, with 4 bases separating them. In germline, CDR1 is SGHRS, CDR2 YFSETQ. The DNA for the CDR3 is TGCGCCAGCAGCTTGGACACCTCTGGAAACACCATATATTTT. Its protein product is CASSLDTSGNTIYF.

This clone was recorded many times. The sample has other DNA sequences that encode this CDR3 too. The genes are TRBV4-1 and TRBJ2-7; 10 nucleotides agree with TRBD1. The CDR3 length is 15 residues. Looked up from germline, CDR1 is MGHRA and CDR2 is YSYEKL. The V and J ends lost 0 bases and 3 bases, in that order; junction bases with no gene match: 2. CDR3 bases: TGCGCCAGCAGCCAAGAGCGGGACAGGGGCTACGAGCAGTACTTC. Translating it yields CASSQERDRGYEQYF.

This clone was picked up many times. The chain uses TRBV5-5 and TRBJ2-7; maybe TRBD1 (5 bases). The CDR3 has 14 residues. The V gene lost 2 bases and the J gene lost 2 bases, with 11 bases spanning the gap. The V gene's germline CDR1 is SGHKS and CDR2 YYEKEE (reference sequence). In DNA form, the CDR3 reads TGTGCCAGCAGCTTTAGGGGTCTTACCTACGAGCAGTACTTC. Its protein product is CASSFRGLTYEQYF.

In its sample, this clone is medium-sized. The chain has TRBV4-1 and TRBJ2-2; perhaps TRBD2 as D (5 bases). From germline, CDR1 is MGHRA and CDR2 YSYEKL. The CDR3 covers 17 residues. V lost 0 bases, J lost 5 bases, and 16 bases lay in between. This chain's CDR3 is CASSQDGRPRGTGELFF. The CDR3 DNA reads as TGCGCCAGCAGCCAAGATGGACGACCCCGAGGGACCGGGGAGCTGTTTTTT.

This clone counts as medium-sized. The V gene is TRBV6-2 or TRBV6-3, the J gene TRBJ1-5; D gene unclear. Trimming took off 0 bases at V and 5 bases at J, with 8 bases between the two ends. This CDR3 comprises 14 residues. The germline CDR1 and CDR2 sequences are MNHEY and SVGEGT. The DNA for the CDR3 is TGTGCCAGCAGTTACTCGGACGCCTATCAGCCCCAGCATTTT. Translated, it gives CASSYSDAYQPQHF.

By frequency in the sample, this clone is medium-sized. V gene TRBV10-1 combines with J gene TRBJ2-2; D is possibly TRBD2 (5 bases). This CDR3 region has 14 residues. The germline CDR1 and CDR2 sequences are WNHNN and SYGVQD (reference sequence). V was pared by 4 bases and J by 3 bases, with 9 bases between. The CDR3 nucleotides read TGCGCCAGCAGTGTGGGAGACGACACCGGGGAGCTGTTTTTT. Residues: CASSVGDDTGELFF.

Sample share makes this clone medium-sized. The chain joins TRBV20-1 to TRBJ2-7, with D perhaps assigned TRBD1 or TRBD2 (5 bases each). The CDR3 is 12 residues long. Looked up from germline, CDR1 is DFQATT and CDR2 is SNEGSKA (reference sequence). V was trimmed by 3 bases and J by 4 bases, leaving 10 bases between them. This CDR3 reads CSARGVSYEQYF. The CDR3 DNA reads as TGCAGTGCTAGGGGGGTATCGTACGAGCAGTACTTC.

This clone was counted at least ten times. V usage is TRBV9 and J usage is TRBJ2-7; 7 bases line up with TRBD1. CDR3 length: 15 amino acids. The germline gives CDR1 SGDLS, CDR2 YYNGEE. Trimming removed 0 bases from V and 3 bases from J; junction bases left unmatched: 6. CDR3 in amino acids: CASSVGRDSFYEQYF. The CDR3 nucleotides read TGTGCCAGCAGCGTAGGCCGGGACAGTTTCTACGAGCAGTACTTC.

This clone occurred many times. This chain connects TRBV3-1 to TRBJ2-3; no clear D. Germline V gene data show CDR1 as LGHDT and CDR2 as YNNKEL (reference sequence). V was cut by 4 bases and J by 2 bases, with 7 bases left in between. The CDR3 contains 13 residues. The CDR3 DNA sequence: TGTGCCAGCAGCCTCGCTCTCACAGATACGCAGTATTTT. Protein product: CASSLALTDTQYF.

There are many counts of this clone. V usage is TRBV20-1 and J usage is TRBJ2-5; possible D gene TRBD2, 5 bases. Per germline, CDR1 DFQATT and CDR2 SNEGSKA (reference sequence). The CDR3 contains 13 residues. V lost 6 bases, J lost 5 bases, and 16 bases lay in between. The CDR3 nucleotides read TGCAGTGCCACGGTTCGAGGGAAGGAGACCCAGTACTTC. Its protein is CSATVRGKETQYF.

The sample holds many counts of this clone. The chain combines TRBV7-9 with TRBJ1-2, with unresolved D. From germline, CDR1 is SEHNR and CDR2 FQNEAQ (reference sequence). Trimming pared 5 bases from V and 2 bases from J, leaving 3 bases between. This CDR3 comprises 11 residues. CDR3 in DNA: TGTGCCAGCAGCGAGAACTATGGCTACACCTTC. This translates into CASSENYGYTF.

By its share, this clone is medium-sized. The gene calls are TRBV12-3 or TRBV12-4 and TRBJ2-7, with D possibly being TRBD1 (5 bases). The CDR3 has 13 residues. V was cut by 6 bases and J by 5 bases, with 14 bases left in between. This chain's CDR3 is CASRYTGSHEQYF. The DNA of the CDR3 is TGTGCCAGCAGGTATACAGGTTCCCACGAGCAGTACTTC.

By share, this clone ranks as large. The chain joins TRBV6-1 to TRBJ1-1; no reliable D call. Germline CDR1 reads MNHNS; CDR2 reads SASEGT. Trimming left V 7 bases short and J 5 bases short, with 17 bases between. The CDR3 totals 14 residues. DNA of the CDR3: TGTGCCAGCACCGAATGGGCGGGTCCGACTGAAGCTTTCTTT. Translated, it gives CASTEWAGPTEAFF.

In its sample, this clone is medium-sized. V usage is TRBV12-3 or TRBV12-4 and J usage is TRBJ2-1; no clear D gene. The CDR3 consists of 11 residues. Deletions cut 4 bases from V and 6 bases from J, with 4 bases between. The CDR3 loop reads CASSYSNEQFF. The CDR3, as DNA: TGTGCCAGCAGTTACAGCAATGAGCAGTTCTTC.

This clone has a count of ten or more. The chain couples TRBV9 to TRBJ2-1, with D possibly being TRBD1 (6 bases). Germline CDR1 reads SGDLS; CDR2 reads YYNGEE. V lost 4 bases and J 9 bases, leaving 23 bases between the germline ends. The CDR3 runs to 16 residues. The CDR3 bases are TGTGCCAGCAGCCCTACTGGACAGCCCGCCATCGGTGAGCAGTTCTTC. Its protein product is CASSPTGQPAIGEQFF.

This clone qualifies as medium-sized. The chain has TRBV11-2 and TRBJ1-1, with a weak D call TRBD1 (5 bases). V dropped 1 base and J dropped 6 bases, with 12 bases sitting between them. Germline CDR1 and CDR2: SGHAT and FQNNGV. The CDR3 is 14 amino acids. CDR3 DNA sequence: TGTGCCAGCAGCTTAGGCCCAGGGAGGGCTGAAGCTTTCTTT. It translates to CASSLGPGRAEAFF.

This clone was detected ten times or more. V is TRBV9 and J is TRBJ1-1; possible D gene TRBD1, 5 bases. Trimming pared 0 bases from V and 4 bases from J, leaving 13 bases between. The CDR3 sequence is 15 residues long. Germline V gene data show CDR1 as SGDLS and CDR2 as YYNGEE. The CDR3 sequence is CASSVGSGVGTEAFF. CDR3 DNA: TGTGCCAGCAGCGTAGGATCGGGGGTAGGCACTGAAGCTTTCTTT. The full variable domain, in which reference TRBV9 and TRBJ1-1 provide the parts outside the CDR3, is DSGVTQTPKHLITATGQRVTLRCSPRSGDLSVYWYQQSLDQGLQFLIQYYNGEERAKGNILERFSAQQFPDLHSELNLSSLELGDSALYFCASSVGSGVGTEAFFGQGTRLTVV.

This clone was picked up many times. The genes are TRBV3-1 and TRBJ1-2; D gene uncertain. The CDR3 covers 12 residues. The germline gives CDR1 LGHDT, CDR2 YNNKEL (reference sequence). Deletions cut 0 bases from V and 8 bases from J, with 7 bases between. In DNA, the CDR3 is TGTGCCAGCAGCCAAGAACGTCACGGCTACACCTTC. Protein: CASSQERHGYTF.

Ten or more counts support this clone. CDR3 sequence (DNA): TGTGCCAGTACCCCCGGTTCTGTAGGGGGATACCAAGAGACCCAGTACTTC. Protein: CASTPGSVGGYQETQYF. The chain joins TRBV19 to TRBJ2-5, with a possible D match to TRBD1 (6 bases). CDR1 LNHDA and CDR2 SQIVND come from the germline V gene (reference sequence). This CDR3 contains 17 residues. With 7 bases removed from V and 0 bases from J, the gap between germline ends came to 21 bases.